This T cell receptor (beta chain) was observed in a study of human thymus T cells. Resections from corrective heart surgery provided thymus tissue. Study findings and constraints: V and J gene usage appeared biased in thymic and blood repertoires. Unrelated people showed highly overlapping thymic repertoires, related research reported.

Notes on this clone: Its antigen remains unidentified.

The table came from immunoSEQ multiplex PCR; TCRdb's copy has only in-frame clones and leaves some out. The top ten hold roughly 0.024% of the sample, which has 100,000 to 150,000 clones, approximately 96% seen once. Per germline, CDR1 SGHRS and CDR2 YFSETQ. This CDR3 has 17 residues. The V and J ends lost 0 bases and 1 base respectively, with 16 bases between them. The gene calls are TRBV5-1 and TRBJ1-2; no definite D call. Sequenced: thymus tissue. This clonotype originated in a boy under three years old with a congenital heart defect but otherwise immunologically healthy. DNA of the CDR3: TGCGCCAGCAGCTTGGGTGTCGGTGGTCGATTTAACTATGGCTACACCTTC. Translating gives CASSLGVGGRFNYGYTF.